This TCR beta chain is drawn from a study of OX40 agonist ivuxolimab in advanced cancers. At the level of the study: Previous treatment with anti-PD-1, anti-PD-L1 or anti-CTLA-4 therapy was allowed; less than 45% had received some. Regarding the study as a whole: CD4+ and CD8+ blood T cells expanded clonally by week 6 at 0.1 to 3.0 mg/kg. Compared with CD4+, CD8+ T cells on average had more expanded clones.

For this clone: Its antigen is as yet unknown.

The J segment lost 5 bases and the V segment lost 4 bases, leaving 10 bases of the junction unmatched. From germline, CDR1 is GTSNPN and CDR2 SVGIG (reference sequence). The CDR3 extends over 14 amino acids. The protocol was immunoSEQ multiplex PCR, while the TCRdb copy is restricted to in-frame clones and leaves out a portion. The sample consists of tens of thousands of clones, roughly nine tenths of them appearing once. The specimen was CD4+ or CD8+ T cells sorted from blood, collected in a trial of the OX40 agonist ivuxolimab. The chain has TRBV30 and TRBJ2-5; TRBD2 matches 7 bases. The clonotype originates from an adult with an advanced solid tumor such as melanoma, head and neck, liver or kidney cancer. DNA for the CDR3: TGTGCCTGGAACTTGGCGGGAGCGGGGGAGACCCAGTACTTC. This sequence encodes CAWNLAGAGETQYF.